Listed below are T cell receptor beta chains from one sample, sequenced in a study of preoperative IRX-2 immunotherapy in early breast cancer. Profiling relied on immunoSEQ multiplex PCR, and the TCRdb table lists in-frame clones only, not all of them. The sample lists around 62,000 clones, roughly 95% occurring once. This specimen was collected from a patient treated with IRX-2 immunotherapy. The source is a human donor with breast cancer. Both conserved end residues are part of each CDR3. D genes are given only for firm matches. Clone size, where shown, is once, few, many, or a class for clones that have expanded.

-,-,TRBJ1-5,TRBV7-2,TGTGCCAGCACCCAAGTGGCTTCGGGCAATCAGCCCCAGCATTTT,CASTQVASGNQPQHF
-,-,TRBJ2-1,TRBV7-2,TGTGCCAGCAGCTTAGACTTGGGGGCGGAATTCTTC,CASSLDLGAEFF
-,TRBD2,TRBJ2-1,TRBV11-3,TGTGCCAGCAGCAGGCTAGCGGGAGGGCCGGGTGAGCAGTTCTTC,CASSRLAGGPGEQFF
-,-,TRBJ1-2,TRBV6-5,TGTGCCAGCAGTTATCGGGGGGGAAACTATGGCTACACCTTC,CASSYRGGNYGYTF
-,TRBD1,TRBJ1-6,TRBV15,TGTGCCACCAGCAGCCGACAGGGCTGGGATAATTCACCCCTCCACTTT,CATSSRQGWDNSPLHF
once,TRBD2,TRBJ2-7,TRBV13,TGTGCCAGCAGCTTTCACCTAGCGGGAGTTAGCGAGCAGTACTTC,CASSFHLAGVSEQYF
-,TRBD1,TRBJ2-7,TRBV2,TGTGCCAGCAGTGCGACAGGGGGGGGTTACGAGCAGTACTTC,CASSATGGGYEQYF
-,-,TRBJ1-2,TRBV28,TGTGCCAGCAGTTTGACATCCTCCTTGGGGGGCTATGGCTACACCTTC,CASSLTSSLGGYGYTF
few,-,TRBJ2-2,TRBV5-1,TGCGCCAGCAGCTTCGGCCGCTCCGGGACAAACACCGGGGAGCTGTTTTTT,CASSFGRSGTNTGELFF
-,-,TRBJ2-1,TRBV9,TGTGCCAGCAGCGAGGGGGCGGGAGAATGGTGGAATGAGCAGTTCTTC,CASSEGAGEWWNEQFF
-,-,TRBJ2-7,TRBV4-3,TGCGCCAGCAGCCGCCGTCCAGGAGGAACCTACGAGCAGTACTTC,CASSRRPGGTYEQYF
medium-sized,-,TRBJ1-3,TRBV4-1,TGCGCCAGCAGCCCCTGGAGCGGGACCAGAAACACCATATATTTT,CASSPWSGTRNTIYF
-,-,TRBJ1-2,TRBV7-9,TGTGCCAGCAGCTTATCTAGGCAGAACTATGGCTACACCTTC,CASSLSRQNYGYTF
-,TRBD2,TRBJ2-7,TRBV6-5,TGTGCCAGCAGTCTTAGCGGGCTTAAACCCTACGAGCAGTACTTC,CASSLSGLKPYEQYF
-,-,TRBJ1-6,TRBV28,TGTGCCAGCAGTACTAACAGGGTTTCACCCCTCCACTTT,CASSTNRVSPLHF
few,-,TRBJ2-3,TRBV29-1,TGCAGCGTTCCCTCCCTTACCGGCACAGATACGCAGTATTTT,CSVPSLTGTDTQYF
-,-,TRBJ2-5,TRBV18,TGTGCCAGCTCACCACGGGCCGCCACGACCCAAGAGACCCAGTACTTC,CASSPRAATTQETQYF
-,TRBD2,TRBJ2-1,TRBV11-3,TGTGCCAGCAGCTTCACTAGCGGGAGAGTCAATGAGCAGTTCTTC,CASSFTSGRVNEQFF
-,-,TRBJ2-5,TRBV18,TGTGCCAGCTCACCAGCCAGACAAGAGACCCAGTACTTC,CASSPARQETQYF
-,TRBD2,TRBJ2-3,TRBV28,TGTGCCAGCAATTCAATTACTAGCGGGGTCATCACAGATACGCAGTATTTT,CASNSITSGVITDTQYF
-,TRBD1,TRBJ2-1,TRBV27,TGTGCCAGCAGTGAATGGGACAGCGAGCAGTTCTTC,CASSEWDSEQFF
-,-,TRBJ1-1,TRBV7-9,TGTGCCAGCAGCTCCCTCCCGCCAGAGATGAACACTGAAGCTTTCTTT,CASSSLPPEMNTEAFF
-,-,TRBJ2-3,TRBV9,TGTGCCAGCAGCGTAGAACTCTACACAGATACGCAGTATTTT,CASSVELYTDTQYF
-,-,TRBJ1-2,TRBV9,TGTGCCAGCAGCGTAGAGCCAGGAACTAACTATGGCTACACCTTC,CASSVEPGTNYGYTF
-,-,TRBJ1-3,TRBV18,TGTGCCAGCTCACCCCGCGCGGGGGATGGAAACACCATATATTTT,CASSPRAGDGNTIYF
-,TRBD2,TRBJ2-3,TRBV7-2,TGTGCCAGCAGCCCTCCGGGACTAGCGGGGTCGGATACGCAGTATTTT,CASSPPGLAGSDTQYF
-,TRBD2,TRBJ2-7,TRBV27,TGTGCCAGCAGTGCCAGACTAGCGGTAGACCACGAGCAGTACTTC,CASSARLAVDHEQYF
-,-,TRBJ1-5,TRBV7-9,TGTGCCAGCAGCCAAGGACAGAGCAATCAGCCCCAGCATTTT,CASSQGQSNQPQHF
-,-,TRBJ1-5,TRBV2,TGTGCCAGCAGTACGTACGCTGACAGGACAAATCAGCCCCAGCATTTT,CASSTYADRTNQPQHF
few,-,TRBJ1-6,TRBV7-9,TGTGCCAGCAGCTCTAGTGGGCAGGGCGGATCACCCCTCCACTTT,CASSSSGQGGSPLHF
once,-,TRBJ2-2,TRBV5-8,TGTGCCAGCAGCCCTGACTGGCGCTCAGTTGGGTCCGGGGAGCTGTTTTTT,CASSPDWRSVGSGELFF
-,-,TRBJ2-5,TRBV6-1,TGTGCCAGCACGCGGGAGACCCAGTACTTC,CASTRETQYF
-,-,TRBJ2-7,TRBV18,TGTGCCAGCTCACCCGGGCCATCCTACGAGCAGTACTTC,CASSPGPSYEQYF
-,-,TRBJ1-1,TRBV7-9,TGTGCCACCCGGTTCAGAGACACTGAAGCTTTCTTT,CATRFRDTEAFF
-,-,TRBJ1-4,TRBV28,TGTGCCAGCAGTCCGGCGGGGGTTAATGAAAAACTGTTTTTT,CASSPAGVNEKLFF
-,-,TRBJ2-2,TRBV7-3,TGTGCCAGCAGCTTAGGCCCCAGGGTCACCGGGGAGCTGTTTTTT,CASSLGPRVTGELFF
-,-,TRBJ2-7,TRBV28,TGTGCCAGCAGTTCAGGGTACTACGAGCAGTACTTC,CASSSGYYEQYF